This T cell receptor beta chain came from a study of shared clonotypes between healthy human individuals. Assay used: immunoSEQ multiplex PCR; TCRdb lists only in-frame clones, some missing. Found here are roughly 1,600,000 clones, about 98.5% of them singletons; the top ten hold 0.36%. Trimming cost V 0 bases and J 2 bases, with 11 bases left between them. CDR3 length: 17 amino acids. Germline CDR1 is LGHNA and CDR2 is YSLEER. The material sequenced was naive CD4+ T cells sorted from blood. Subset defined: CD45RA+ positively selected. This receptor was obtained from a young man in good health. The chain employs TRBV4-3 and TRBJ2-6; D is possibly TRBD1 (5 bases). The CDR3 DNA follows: TGCGCCAGCAGCCAAGAGATCTCCAGGGCTGGGGCCAACGTCCTGACTTTC. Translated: CASSQEISRAGANVLTF.